This TCR beta chain was sequenced during a study of T cells in women clearing cervical HPV infection. Study at large: Case blood drawn at lesion detection; control blood after infection cleared. Study results and caveats: TRBV6-7 relative abundance averaged 0.11% in cases and 0.15% to 0.2% in controls.

Comments on this clone: Its cognate antigen is unknown. The observed sequence ends 3 residues before the CDR3 terminus, with the missing tail filled in from the germline J gene.

immunoSEQ multiplex PCR used an average of around 1,100 ng genomic DNA. Assay: immunoSEQ multiplex PCR; the TCRdb copy retains only in-frame clones and omits some. The table lists some 40,000 clones. V dropped 1 base and J dropped 0 bases, with 8 bases sitting between them. CDR1 and CDR2 from the germline V gene are MGHRA and YSYEKL. CDR3 length: 15 residues. The source material was blood buffy coat. The receptor was derived from a woman aged 18 to 75 with a cervical HPV16 infection that either progressed to CIN3+ or cleared (not recorded which). This chain links TRBV4-1 with TRBJ2-3; no reliable D call. CDR3 region: CASSQVKGSTDTQYF. The sequenced CDR3 bases are TGCGCCAGCAGCCAAGTTAAAGGTAGCACAGATACG.